Listed below are T cell receptor beta chains from one sample, sequenced in a study of human thymus T cells. Here immunoSEQ multiplex PCR was the method, and the copy in TCRdb shows in-frame clones only, minus some. The sample carries more than 45,000 clones, over 85% recorded once. Sequenced input: blood. The receptors stem from a boy younger than two with a congenital heart defect but otherwise immunologically healthy. Each CDR3 is given without its conserved first and last residue. The order of the fields is V gene, CDR3 protein.

>TRBV25-1
ASGRSSYNSPLH
>TRBV6-5
ASSPQTAIYEQY
>TRBV7-2
ASRDSPNTEAF
>TRBV7-8
ASSLSRLAGGPSEQY
>TRBV7-7
ASRRDYGYT
>TRBV6-5
ASSYQLGGLETQY
>TRBV10-3
AISELRDSSYEQY
>TRBV4-1
ASSQDPTRVGAYEQY
>TRBV7-9
ASSVSTDSYAGELF
>TRBV7-2
ASSLDGTDTQY
>TRBV7-9
ASSLADRAGANVLT
>TRBV5-4
ASSLNGGVGSGNTIY
>TRBV25-1
ASSPRQAHEQY
>TRBV23-1
ASSRAGVPDTQY
>TRBV5-1
ASSFGYEREFYEQY
>TRBV6-4
ASSDGGEGVQETQY
>TRBV10-3
AISELMADLAKNIQY
>TRBV4-3
ASSQDPGGEGKLF
>TRBV19
VSRLQGRTDTQY
>TRBV5-6
ASSLVSSGVEQY
>TRBV7-9
ASRLTSVQETQY
>TRBV4-1
ASSQILAQSSGANVLT
>TRBV7-7
ASSHGETQY
>TRBV29-1
SVAFYEGGPFLGETQY
>TRBV10-3
AIHSYEQY
>TRBV29-1
SVAGTGRGEQY
>TRBV7-2
ASSFRGTSGAGETQY
>TRBV5-1
ASSFGGANVLT
>TRBV7-3
ASSPKLGGGYNEQF
>TRBV6-5
ASSYVAGTYNEQF
>TRBV18
ASSPTTGRTEAF
>TRBV10-3
ATLSHTQY
>TRBV28
ASSSPEETQY
>TRBV9
ASSVGTTRAGGYT
>TRBV10-3
AISESATGSYEQY
>TRBV18
ASSPLSSGQGGQETQY
>TRBV7-2
ASSLGTGYGYT
>TRBV11-2
ASSITGGKGTDTQY
>TRBV4-1
ASSQDGQGYEQY
>TRBV5-1
ASSPGDGLAKNIQY
>TRBV19
ASSIGQNNEQF
>TRBV5-1
ASSFGLAGTKETQY
>TRBV5-4
ASSLDYRGLLYGYT
>TRBV19
ASSLVGQRYGYT
>TRBV19
ASSPGQKTQY
>TRBV7-9
ASSSLAGGPETQY
>TRBV5-6
ASSPYRGLGNTEAF
>TRBV7-2
ASSFRGGIGGETQY
>TRBV10-3
AISGATRLDTQY
>TRBV7-9
ASSYRSGGAADTQY
>TRBV28
AIRGQFSGANVLT
>TRBV16
ASSQFLGSRGEAF
>TRBV29-1
SVGGRWGNEQF
>TRBV7-9
ASSSRIRGGLSQETQY
>TRBV4-2
ASSSPPGLAGVYTGELF
>TRBV7-2
ASSLVGQGGYT
>TRBV5-1
ASRGRGGIDGYT
>TRBV10-3
AIRRGDDQPQH
>TRBV9
ASSVALGTSGGRNEQF
>TRBV7-2
ASSRSGGPQY